One and the same sample provided the 24 T cell receptor beta chains below, sequenced in a study of blood T cell repertoires in COVID-19. Assay used: immunoSEQ multiplex PCR; TCRdb lists only in-frame clones, some missing. The table shows some 200,000 clones, with roughly 80% occurring only once. Sequenced input: peripheral blood. Receptors were obtained from a woman aged 80 or over with acute or convalescent COVID-19.

The chain has TRBV4-2 and TRBJ2-3; tentatively, D is TRBD2 (5 bases). The CDR3 is 15 residues long. Germline V CDR1 and CDR2: LGHNA, YNFKEQ. Trimming removed 3 bases from V and 5 bases from J, with 15 bases in between. CDR3 protein: CASSQPGSLRDTQYF. CDR3 sequence (DNA): TGTGCCAGCAGCCAGCCGGGATCGTTGAGAGATACGCAGTATTTT.

This chain joins TRBV30 and TRBJ2-3; 9 bases are shared with TRBD1. The V gene end was trimmed by 3 bases and the J gene end by 4 bases; junction bases not matched to a gene: 11. CDR3 length: 16 residues. Germline V gives CDR1 GTSNPN, CDR2 SVGIG (reference sequence). In nucleotides, the CDR3 is TGTGCCTGGAGCCGGATACCGGGACAGGGCGCAGATACGCAGTATTTT. Amino acid sequence: CAWSRIPGQGADTQYF.

This clone was detected a few times. The J gene is TRBJ2-7, the V gene TRBV11-3, with D hard to call. V shed 2 bases and J shed 2 bases, with 7 bases lying between them. CDR3 size: 13 residues. Germline V lookup: CDR1 SGHNT, CDR2 YENEEA. This CDR3 reads CASSLFGPYEQYF. CDR3 sequence (DNA): TGTGCCAGCAGCTTATTTGGCCCCTACGAGCAGTACTTC.

This rearrangement joins TRBV28 to TRBJ1-5; no definite D call. There are 12 residues in the CDR3. V lost 0 bases to trimming and J lost 8 bases, with 5 bases between them. Germline lookup yields CDR1 MDHEN and CDR2 SYDVKM. CDR3 protein: CASSLWPEPQHF. Written as DNA, the CDR3 is TGTGCCAGCAGTTTATGGCCGGAGCCCCAGCATTTT.

The V call is TRBV19, the J call TRBJ1-4; a weak D match, TRBD1 (6 bases). Trimming pared 10 bases from V and 7 bases from J, leaving 19 bases between. The CDR3 totals 14 residues. Per the germline V gene, CDR1 is LNHDA and CDR2 is SQIVND (reference sequence). CDR3 sequence reads: CAKCRGGGGEKLFF. CDR3 DNA: TGTGCCAAGTGTAGGGGGGGCGGTGGTGAAAAACTGTTTTTT.

J is TRBJ2-1 and V is TRBV24-1; 8 nucleotides align to TRBD2. Germline CDR1 reads KGHDR; CDR2 reads SFDVKD. V lost 5 bases, J lost 4 bases, and 3 bases stayed unmatched. The CDR3 loop spans 14 amino acids. In nucleotides, the CDR3 is TGTGCCACCAGTGCAGCTAGCGGGTACAATGAGCAGTTCTTC. Protein sequence: CATSAASGYNEQFF.

In this sample, this clone turned up a few times. The rearrangement uses TRBV19 and TRBJ2-7; 7 bases are a match to TRBD1. Per germline, CDR1 LNHDA and CDR2 SQIVND (reference sequence). This CDR3 has 15 amino acids. Trimming at V came to 5 bases and at J to 2 bases, leaving 9 bases not matched to a gene. The DNA for the CDR3 is TGTGCCAGTAGTGCCGGGACAGCTGAGACCTACGAGCAGTACTTC. It translates to CASSAGTAETYEQYF.

This clone was picked up one time. V usage is TRBV6-4 and J usage is TRBJ1-5, with no clear D. The CDR3 is made up of 13 amino acids. The germline V and J ends were trimmed by 3 bases and 4 bases, with 7 bases remaining between them. Germline assignment: CDR1 MRHNA and CDR2 SNTAGT. The chain's CDR3 is CASSEGLNQPQHF. The CDR3, as DNA: TGTGCCAGCAGTGAGGGCCTTAATCAGCCCCAGCATTTT.

This clone was observed a few times. The V and J genes are TRBV18 and TRBJ2-5; D perhaps matches TRBD1 (5 bases). This CDR3 is 16 amino acids long. The germline V gene has CDR1 KGHSH and CDR2 LQKENI. Trimming took 2 bases from V and 2 from J, leaving 15 bases between them. The CDR3 region has the DNA TGTGCCAGCTCACCATCAGCTCCGACAGTGCAAGAGACCCAGTACTTC. Protein: CASSPSAPTVQETQYF.

The chain recombines TRBV5-1 with TRBJ1-6; the D is unclear. The V gene lost 4 bases and the J gene lost 7 bases, with 18 bases spanning the gap. Germline lookup yields CDR1 SGHRS and CDR2 YFSETQ. The CDR3 is 16 amino acids. CDR3 nucleotide sequence: TGCGCCAGCAGCGCGATCGCGGGATCTTCAAATTCACCCCTCCACTTT. Translating it yields CASSAIAGSSNSPLHF.

This clone was observed a handful of times. The V call is TRBV19, the J call TRBJ1-3; 7 nucleotides match TRBD1. The CDR3 runs 16 residues. Germline V gives CDR1 LNHDA, CDR2 SQIVND (reference sequence). The V and J ends lost 5 bases and 0 bases, in that order; junction bases with no gene match: 7. The CDR3 DNA follows: TGTGCCAGTAGTTCGACAGGGCAAGACTCTGGAAACACCATATATTTT. It yields the protein CASSSTGQDSGNTIYF.

The chain is built from TRBV6-5 and TRBJ2-1; 9 nucleotides agree with TRBD1. Losses at the gene ends were 2 bases for V and 5 bases for J; bases not matched to a gene: 4. The CDR3 is 15 amino acids. Germline values: CDR1 MNHEY, CDR2 SVGAGI. DNA of the CDR3: TGTGCCAGCAGTTACGGTGGACAGGGGCACAATGAGCAGTTCTTC. It encodes CASSYGGQGHNEQFF.

The chain joins TRBV9 to TRBJ1-5; no clear D gene. This CDR3 comprises 13 residues. Germline-derived CDR1 and CDR2 are SGDLS and YYNGEE. V was shortened by 0 bases and J by 11 bases, with 12 bases between the two germline ends. This chain's CDR3 is CASSVGQSEAQHF. For the CDR3, the DNA is TGTGCCAGCAGCGTAGGGCAGTCTGAGGCCCAGCATTTT.

The chain has TRBV2 and TRBJ1-6; 8 nucleotides match TRBD1. Germline values: CDR1 SNHLY, CDR2 FYNNEI. The length of the CDR3 is 14 residues. Unmatched junction bases numbered 2, after V lost 2 bases and J lost 8 bases. The CDR3 reads CASSELQGDSPLHF. The CDR3 DNA reads as TGTGCCAGCAGTGAACTACAGGGGGATTCACCCCTCCACTTT.

V gene TRBV3-1 (or the pseudogene TRBV3-2) combines with J gene TRBJ1-1; a weak D match, TRBD1 (6 bases). CDR3 size: 14 residues. Germline V gives CDR1 LGHDT, CDR2 YNNKEL (reference sequence). With 2 bases removed from V and 5 bases from J, the gap between germline ends came to 12 bases. CDR3 region: CASSQRTVRTEAFF. CDR3 sequence (DNA): TGTGCCAGCAGCCAAAGGACAGTCCGTACTGAAGCTTTCTTT.

The chain links TRBV27 to TRBJ1-4, with TRBD1 as a possible D gene (6 bases). The CDR3 loop spans 14 amino acids. Per germline, CDR1 MNHEY and CDR2 SMNVEV (reference sequence). Trimming took off 6 bases at V and 8 bases at J, with 16 bases between the two ends. CDR3 sequence (DNA): TGTGCCAGCAGGCAAACAGGGTATGGAGAAAAACTGTTTTTT. Its translation is CASRQTGYGEKLFF.

The chain combines TRBV4-2 with TRBJ1-5; no clear D gene. V dropped 1 base and J dropped 6 bases, with 22 bases sitting between them. CDR1 and CDR2 from the germline V gene are LGHNA and YNFKEQ. The CDR3 is made up of 18 amino acids. CDR3 residues: CASSQGAGPRGSTQPQHF. The CDR3 coding sequence is TGTGCCAGCAGCCAAGGTGCTGGGCCACGGGGATCCACTCAGCCCCAGCATTTT.

The chain joins TRBV3-1 (or the pseudogene TRBV3-2) to TRBJ2-7; 8 bases are a match to TRBD1. The CDR3 consists of 16 residues. In germline, CDR1 is LGHDT, CDR2 YNNKEL (reference sequence). V was clipped by 0 bases and J by 5 bases; unmatched bases: 9. CDR3 in amino acids: CASSQDVTGVVHEQYF. CDR3 coding DNA: TGTGCCAGCAGCCAAGACGTGACAGGGGTCGTCCACGAGCAGTACTTC.

The chain combines TRBV5-6 with TRBJ2-3; D may be TRBD1 (5 bases). Per germline, CDR1 SGHDT and CDR2 YYEEEE. The ends were cut back, 0 bases at V and 3 bases at J, with 11 bases in the middle. The CDR3 consists of 15 residues. The CDR3 DNA is TGTGCCAGCAGCTTGGCCGGGTCAGGGACAGATACGCAGTATTTT. Translated, it gives CASSLAGSGTDTQYF.

The V call is TRBV18, the J call TRBJ1-5; no clear D gene. Per germline, CDR1 KGHSH and CDR2 LQKENI. The V and J ends lost 3 bases and 2 bases respectively, with 17 bases between them. The CDR3 covers 17 residues. The CDR3 bases are TGTGCCAGCTCACCGGACTATGGCTCGGAGGGCAATCAGCCCCAGCATTTT. This sequence encodes CASSPDYGSEGNQPQHF.

This clone came up a few times. This sequence joins TRBV6-5 and TRBJ2-7; D perhaps matches TRBD2 (6 bases). Trimming stripped 5 bases from V and 7 bases from J, with 15 bases between. The CDR3 sequence is 13 residues long. CDR1 MNHEY and CDR2 SVGAGI come from the germline V gene. The CDR3 bases are TGTGCCAGCAGTCTTGGACTTGGGGGGGAGCAGTACTTC. The encoded protein is CASSLGLGGEQYF.

The V and J genes are TRBV11-1 and TRBJ2-5; 9 nucleotides align to TRBD2. V lost 3 bases, J lost 3 bases, and 8 bases stayed unmatched. Germline V gives CDR1 SGHAT, CDR2 FQDESV (reference sequence). CDR3 length: 16 amino acids. The CDR3 protein is CASSFSTSGPEETQYF. The CDR3 nucleotides are TGTGCCAGCAGCTTCTCGACTAGCGGACCAGAAGAGACCCAGTACTTC.

The chain uses TRBV5-1 and TRBJ2-1, with 9 bases matching TRBD2. The CDR3 spans 16 residues. From germline, CDR1 is SGHRS and CDR2 YFSETQ. Trimming removed 2 bases from V and 3 bases from J; junction bases left unmatched: 6. CDR3 nucleotide sequence: TGCGCCAGCAGCTTAACGCGGGGGGGCTTCTACAATGAGCAGTTCTTC. Protein product: CASSLTRGGFYNEQFF. The full variable domain, in which reference TRBV5-1 and TRBJ2-1 provide the parts outside the CDR3, is KAGVTQTPRYLIKTRGQQVTLSCSPISGHRSVSWYQQTPGQGLQFLFEYFSETQRNKGNFPGRFSGRQFSNSRSEMNVSTLELGDSALYLCASSLTRGGFYNEQFFGPGTRLTVL.

This clone turned up a few times. This chain uses TRBV5-1 with TRBJ2-7; TRBD1 matches 8 bases. The trim removed 4 bases at V and 2 bases at J, leaving 5 bases unmatched. Per the germline V gene, CDR1 is SGHRS and CDR2 is YFSETQ. This CDR3 contains 14 residues. The CDR3 sequence: CASSTGQGTYEQYF. In DNA form, the CDR3 reads TGCGCCAGCAGCACCGGACAGGGCACCTACGAGCAGTACTTC.